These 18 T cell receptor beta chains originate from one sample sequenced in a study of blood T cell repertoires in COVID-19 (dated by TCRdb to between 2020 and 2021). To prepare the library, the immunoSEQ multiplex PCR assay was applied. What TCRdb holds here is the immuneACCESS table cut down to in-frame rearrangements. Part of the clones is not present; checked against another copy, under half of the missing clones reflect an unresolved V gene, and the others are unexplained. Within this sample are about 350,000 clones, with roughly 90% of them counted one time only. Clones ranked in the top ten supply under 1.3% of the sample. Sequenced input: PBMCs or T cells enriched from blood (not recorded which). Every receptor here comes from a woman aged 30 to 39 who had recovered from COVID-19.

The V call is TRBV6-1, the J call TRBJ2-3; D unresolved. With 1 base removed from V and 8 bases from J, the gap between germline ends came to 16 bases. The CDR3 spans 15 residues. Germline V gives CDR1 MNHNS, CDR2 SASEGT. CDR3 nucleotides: TGTGCCAGCAGTGAAGGAGACCCAGGTGTCACTACGCAGTATTTT. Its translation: CASSEGDPGVTTQYF.

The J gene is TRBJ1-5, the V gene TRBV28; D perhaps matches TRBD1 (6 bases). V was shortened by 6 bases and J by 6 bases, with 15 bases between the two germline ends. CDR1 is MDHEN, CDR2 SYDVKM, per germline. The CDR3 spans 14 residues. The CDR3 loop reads CASSKGGAGQPQHF. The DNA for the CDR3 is TGTGCCAGCAGCAAAGGGGGTGCGGGTCAGCCCCAGCATTTT.

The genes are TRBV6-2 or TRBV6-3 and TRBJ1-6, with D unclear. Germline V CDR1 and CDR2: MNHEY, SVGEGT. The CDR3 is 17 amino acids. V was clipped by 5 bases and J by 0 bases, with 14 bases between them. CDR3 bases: TGTGCCAGCAGTCGCGTCGATCGGAGCTCCTATAATTCACCCCTCCACTTT. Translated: CASSRVDRSSYNSPLHF.

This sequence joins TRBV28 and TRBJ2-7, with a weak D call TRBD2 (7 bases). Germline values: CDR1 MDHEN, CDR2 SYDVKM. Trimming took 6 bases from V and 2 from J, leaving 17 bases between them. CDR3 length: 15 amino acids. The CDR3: CASRGSRGGAYEQYF. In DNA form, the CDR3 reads TGTGCCAGCAGGGGATCCAGGGGAGGGGCCTACGAGCAGTACTTC.

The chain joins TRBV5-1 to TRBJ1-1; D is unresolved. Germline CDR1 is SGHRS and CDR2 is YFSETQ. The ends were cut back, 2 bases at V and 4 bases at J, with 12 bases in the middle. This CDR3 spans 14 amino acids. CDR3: CASSFPGDGTEAFF. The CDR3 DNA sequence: TGCGCCAGCAGCTTTCCGGGAGACGGCACTGAAGCTTTCTTT.

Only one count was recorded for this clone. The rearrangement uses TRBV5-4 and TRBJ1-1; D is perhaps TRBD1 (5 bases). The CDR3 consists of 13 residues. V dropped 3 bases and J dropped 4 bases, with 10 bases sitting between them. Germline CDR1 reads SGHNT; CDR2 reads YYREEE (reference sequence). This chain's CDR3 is CASSSDSTTEAFF. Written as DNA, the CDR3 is TGTGCCAGCAGCTCCGACAGCACCACTGAAGCTTTCTTT.

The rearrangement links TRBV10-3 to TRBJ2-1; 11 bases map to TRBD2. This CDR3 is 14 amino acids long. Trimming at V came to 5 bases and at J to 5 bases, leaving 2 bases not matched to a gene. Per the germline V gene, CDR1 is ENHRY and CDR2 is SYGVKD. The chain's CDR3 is CAISKLAGDNEQFF. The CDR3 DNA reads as TGTGCCATCAGTAAACTAGCGGGGGACAATGAGCAGTTCTTC.

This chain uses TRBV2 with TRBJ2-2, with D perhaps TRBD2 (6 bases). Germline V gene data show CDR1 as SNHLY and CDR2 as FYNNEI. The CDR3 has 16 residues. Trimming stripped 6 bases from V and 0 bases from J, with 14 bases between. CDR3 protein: CASRWGLVANTGELFF. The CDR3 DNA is TGTGCCAGCAGGTGGGGACTGGTCGCGAACACCGGGGAGCTGTTTTTT.

The CDR3 loop is CASSSRDWTNEKLFF. The CDR3, as DNA: TGTGCCAGCAGCAGCAGGGACTGGACTAATGAAAAACTGTTTTTT. The rearrangement uses TRBV7-9 and TRBJ1-4, with a possible D match to TRBD1 (5 bases). V lost 5 bases and J 2 bases, leaving 12 bases between the germline ends. Per the germline V gene, CDR1 is SEHNR and CDR2 is FQNEAQ (reference sequence). This CDR3 comprises 15 residues.

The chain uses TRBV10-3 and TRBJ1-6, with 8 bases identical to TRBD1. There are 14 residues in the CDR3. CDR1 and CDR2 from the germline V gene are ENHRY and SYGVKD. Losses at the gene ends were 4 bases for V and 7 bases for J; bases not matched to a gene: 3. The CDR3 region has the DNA TGTGCCATCAGTGCGGGACAGGAGAATTCACCCCTCCACTTT. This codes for CAISAGQENSPLHF.

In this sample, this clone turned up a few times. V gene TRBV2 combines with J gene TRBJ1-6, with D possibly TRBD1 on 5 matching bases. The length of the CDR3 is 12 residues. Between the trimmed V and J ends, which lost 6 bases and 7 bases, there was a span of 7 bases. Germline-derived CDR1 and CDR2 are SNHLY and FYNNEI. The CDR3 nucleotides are TGTGCCAGCAGCCGGGGGAATTCACCCCTCCACTTT. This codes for CASSRGNSPLHF. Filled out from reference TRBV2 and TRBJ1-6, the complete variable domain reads EPEVTQTPSHQVTQMGQEVILRCVPISNHLYFYWYRQILGQKVEFLVSFYNNEISEKSEIFDDQFSVERPDGSNFTLKIRSTKLEDSAMYFCASSRGNSPLHFGNGTRLTVT.

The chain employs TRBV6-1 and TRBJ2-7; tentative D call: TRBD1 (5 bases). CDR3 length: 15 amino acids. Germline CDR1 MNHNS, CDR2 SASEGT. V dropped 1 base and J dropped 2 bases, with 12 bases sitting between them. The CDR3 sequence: CASSEVTGVTYEQYF. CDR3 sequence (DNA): TGTGCCAGCAGTGAAGTCACAGGTGTAACCTACGAGCAGTACTTC.

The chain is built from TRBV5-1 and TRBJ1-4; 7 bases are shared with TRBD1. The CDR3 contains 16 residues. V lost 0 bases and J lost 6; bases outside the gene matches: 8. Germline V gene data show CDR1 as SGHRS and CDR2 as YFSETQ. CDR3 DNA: TGCGCCAGCAGCTTGGGGTATGGTCAGGGGGATGAAAAACTGTTTTTT. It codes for CASSLGYGQGDEKLFF. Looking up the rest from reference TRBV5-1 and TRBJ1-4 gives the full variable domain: KAGVTQTPRYLIKTRGQQVTLSCSPISGHRSVSWYQQTPGQGLQFLFEYFSETQRNKGNFPGRFSGRQFSNSRSEMNVSTLELGDSALYLCASSLGYGQGDEKLFFGSGTQLSVL.

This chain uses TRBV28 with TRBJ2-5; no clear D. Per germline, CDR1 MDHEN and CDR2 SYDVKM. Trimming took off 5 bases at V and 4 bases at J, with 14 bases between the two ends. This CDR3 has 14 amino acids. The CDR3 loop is CASSPRTAPETQYF. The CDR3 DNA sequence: TGTGCCAGCAGTCCCCGCACCGCGCCAGAGACCCAGTACTTC.

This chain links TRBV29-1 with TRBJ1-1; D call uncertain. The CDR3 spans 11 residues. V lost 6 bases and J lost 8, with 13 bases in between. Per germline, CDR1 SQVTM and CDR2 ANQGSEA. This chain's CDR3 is CSVEETTEAFF. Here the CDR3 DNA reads TGCAGCGTGGAGGAAACCACGGAAGCTTTCTTT.

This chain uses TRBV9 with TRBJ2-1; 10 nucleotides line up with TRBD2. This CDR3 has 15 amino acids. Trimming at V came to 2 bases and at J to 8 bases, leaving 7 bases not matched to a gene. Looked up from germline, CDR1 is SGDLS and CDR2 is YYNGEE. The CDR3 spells CASSVSGGATDEQFF. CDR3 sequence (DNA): TGTGCCAGCAGCGTGAGCGGGGGGGCAACCGATGAGCAGTTCTTC.

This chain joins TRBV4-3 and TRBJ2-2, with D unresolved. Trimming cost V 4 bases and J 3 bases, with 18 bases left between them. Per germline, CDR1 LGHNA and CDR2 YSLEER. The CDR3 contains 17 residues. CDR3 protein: CASSRRAELQYTGELFF. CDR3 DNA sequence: TGCGCCAGCAGCCGCCGTGCCGAGCTACAGTACACCGGGGAGCTGTTTTTT.

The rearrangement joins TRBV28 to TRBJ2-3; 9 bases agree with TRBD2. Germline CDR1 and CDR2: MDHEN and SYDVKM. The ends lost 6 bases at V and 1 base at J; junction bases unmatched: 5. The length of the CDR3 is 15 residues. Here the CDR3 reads CASSQTSGGTDTQYF. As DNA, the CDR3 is TGTGCCAGCAGCCAGACTAGCGGAGGCACAGATACGCAGTATTTT.